This T cell receptor beta chain was found in a study of read filtering for tumor transcriptome and immune sequencing. Molecular barcoded adaptors covering alpha/delta and beta/gamma chains were used on roughly 400 ng RNA. TCRdb independently ran MiXCR on the reads; one entry per CDR3 protein. The sample holds tens of thousands of distinct CDR3 sequences, roughly 19% seen once. Sequences were obtained from a population of CD138-negative cells sorted from bone marrow. The TCR originated in a donor aged 40 or older with multiple myeloma.

The CDR3 DNA reads as TGCGCCAGCAGCCCTTCCGGTACTAGCGGGAGCGGTGAGCAGTTCTTC. Amino acids: CASSPSGTSGSGEQFF. This chain links TRBV4-1 with TRBJ2-1; TRBD2 matches 11 bases. V lost 4 bases and J lost 9; bases outside the gene matches: 11. In germline, CDR1 is MGHRA, CDR2 YSYEKL. This CDR3 is built from 16 residues.